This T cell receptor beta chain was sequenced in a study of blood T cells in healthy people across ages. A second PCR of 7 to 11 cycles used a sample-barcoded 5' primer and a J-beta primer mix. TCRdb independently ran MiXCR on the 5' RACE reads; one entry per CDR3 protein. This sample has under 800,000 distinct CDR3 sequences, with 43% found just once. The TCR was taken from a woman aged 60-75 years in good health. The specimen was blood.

CDR3 DNA: TGCGCCAGCAGCTTGAAGGCCCACGCCCTCTACAATGAGCAGTTCTTC. This codes for CASSLKAHALYNEQFF. The V and J genes are TRBV5-1 and TRBJ2-1; D is unclear. The germline gives CDR1 SGHRS, CDR2 YFSETQ. Trimming pared 1 base from V and 3 bases from J, leaving 14 bases between. The CDR3 is made up of 16 amino acids.